Below, one TCR beta chain is given with its context. This clonotype was counted only a few times. The antigen this receptor binds is unknown. Base quality data are lacking; no much larger clone is found one base away. This specimen's time point label, per the study, means: around 47 days after influenza vaccine administration. This entry is derived from a study of response to subunit inactivated influenza vaccine (dated by TCRdb to 2017 to 2018). Some background on the complete study: To follow how T cells responded to a trivalent subunit inactivated influenza vaccine, the researchers relied on deep quantitative profiling of the T cell receptor repertoire.

The CDR3 runs 13 residues from the cysteine to the phenylalanine. Here the CDR3 DNA is all that survives: 39 bases in frame from base 1. CDR1 and CDR2 (SGHDT, YYEEEE) derive from the germline V gene. V was cut back by 1 base and J by 5 bases, leaving a gap of 9 bases between them. The library was produced with RT-PCR. The reads were generated on an Illumina HiSeq 2500. TCRdb applied fastp at Q25 and MiXCR to the public reads, then kept only in-frame beta chains. Each entry merges the rows of one CDR3 protein and shows their most common DNA and genes. The sample records 540,000 or so distinct CDR3 sequences, roughly 13% of which are singletons. About an eighth of the sample lies in the top ten. Results and caveats for the whole study, not just this receptor: It was suggested by the authors that each seasonal influenza vaccination may recruit only a limited number of new T cells.

The TCR sequence derives from a man in his fifties or sixties who received an inactivated influenza vaccine. Donor details come from another sample of the same person, matched by shared clones. Sample: PBMCs from blood, taken roughly 48 days after vaccination. The chain links TRBV5-6 with TRBJ2-5; no D gene can be assigned with confidence. CDR3 protein: CASSLTVLETQYF. The DNA sequence is TGTGCCAGCAGCTTGACAGTATTGGAGACCCAGTACTTC.